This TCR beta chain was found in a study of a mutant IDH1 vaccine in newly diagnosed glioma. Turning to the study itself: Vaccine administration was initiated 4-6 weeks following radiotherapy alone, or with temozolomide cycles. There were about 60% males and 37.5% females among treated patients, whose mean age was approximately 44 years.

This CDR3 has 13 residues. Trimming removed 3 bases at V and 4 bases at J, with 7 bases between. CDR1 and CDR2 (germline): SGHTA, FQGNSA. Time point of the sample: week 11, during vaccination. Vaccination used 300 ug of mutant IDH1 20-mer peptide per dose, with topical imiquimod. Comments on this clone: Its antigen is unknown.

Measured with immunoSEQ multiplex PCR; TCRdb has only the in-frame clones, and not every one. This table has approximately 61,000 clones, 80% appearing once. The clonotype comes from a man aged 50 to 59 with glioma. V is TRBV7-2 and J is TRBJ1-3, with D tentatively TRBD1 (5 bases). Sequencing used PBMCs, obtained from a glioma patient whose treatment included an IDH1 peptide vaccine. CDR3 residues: CASSLDTGNTIYF. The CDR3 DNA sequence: TGTGCCAGCAGCTTGGACACCGGAAACACCATATATTTT.